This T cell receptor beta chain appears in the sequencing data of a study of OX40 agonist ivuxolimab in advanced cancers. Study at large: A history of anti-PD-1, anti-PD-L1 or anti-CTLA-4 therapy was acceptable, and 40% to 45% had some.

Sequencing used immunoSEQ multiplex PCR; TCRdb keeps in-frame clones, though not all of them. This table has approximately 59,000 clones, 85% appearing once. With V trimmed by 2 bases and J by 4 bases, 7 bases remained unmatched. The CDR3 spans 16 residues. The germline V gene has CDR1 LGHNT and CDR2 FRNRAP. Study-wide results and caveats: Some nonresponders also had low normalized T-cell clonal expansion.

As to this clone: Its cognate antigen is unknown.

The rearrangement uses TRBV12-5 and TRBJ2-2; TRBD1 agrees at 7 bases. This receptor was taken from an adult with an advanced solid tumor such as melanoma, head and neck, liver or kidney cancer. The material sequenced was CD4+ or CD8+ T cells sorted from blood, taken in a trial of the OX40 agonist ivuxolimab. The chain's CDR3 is CASGLIGGRGTGELFF. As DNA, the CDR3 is TGTGCTAGTGGTTTGATAGGGGGCCGCGGCACCGGGGAGCTGTTTTTT.